This T cell receptor beta chain appears in the sequencing data of a study of tissue T cells after allogeneic stem cell transplantation (dated by TCRdb to between 2020 and 2023). In terms of the full investigation: The study profiled TCR beta repertoires across many tissues from research autopsies of patients with and without GVHD, plus mouse models of GVHD. The human arm was a prospective observational study without blinding or randomization.

The library was obtained by the immunoSEQ multiplex PCR assay. TCRbeta CDR3 sequencing was done by Adaptive Biotechnologies at survey depth, reporting CDR3 sequences, V/J genes, productive frequency and template counts. Amplification of TCR beta CDR3 regions was performed from genomic DNA rather than from RNA. Processing in the source paper ran as follows. Jensen-Shannon divergence was used to quantify pairwise repertoire overlap between tissues, with a value of 1 indicating complete divergence and a value of 0 indicating identical repertoires. Tissues were clustered by single-linkage agglomerative hierarchical clustering of pairwise JSD values, and the clustering results were displayed as dendrograms. GLIPH2 was applied to all patient samples using simulation_depth 1000, kmer_min_depth 3, and cdr3_length_cutoff 8, and only groups with more than two unique CDR3s were retained. In a standardized tissue-overlap score, Jaccard GLIPH-group overlap across patients was extrapolated to a standard repertoire size of 1000 clones. Linear mixed-effect models, with tissue included as a fixed effect and individual included as a random effect, were used to assess associations of diversity with clinical or experimental variables. In TCRdb, the immuneACCESS table is reduced to in-frame sequences with V and J assigned. These tables do not hold every clone; where another copy was compared, an unresolved V gene accounts for under half, and the others remain unexplained. That table furnishes V, J and clone size, whereas the DNA furnished D and trimming. The sample contains 7,200 or so clones, around half of them found a single time. Nearly 4% of the sample belongs to the ten largest clones.

Explained via the paper, the time point label denotes: mouse harvest day 7 after allogeneic transplant. Mouse grafts consisting of 10^7 T-cell-depleted bone marrow cells combined with 10^6 splenic CD5+ T cells were administered by tail vein injection. GVHD in mice was modeled with a major MHC-mismatch B6 (H2b) into BALB/c (H2d) model, and tissues were profiled at day 7 or 14. On day 7 or 14 post-transplant, mouse tissues and retro-orbital blood were harvested with separate sterile tools for each animal, and livers were flushed before harvest. Before genomic DNA isolation with the DNeasy Blood & Tissue Kit, mouse tissues were minced with razor blades in buffered saline. To note about this clone: The target of this receptor is not known. Throughout, gene names and germline sequences are given for the mouse. The read falls 1 residue short of the CDR3 end, and the missing part is taken from the germline J gene.

Overall results and qualifications from the work: A small and clinically heterogeneous patient cohort was studied, and sampling depth was acknowledged as a limitation. Within patients, how anatomically similar tissues were was a major factor shaping TCR repertoire composition, regardless of disease or transplant status. Few T cell clones were found to be shared across patients, but shared repertoire signatures across patients were revealed in a tissue-specific fashion by motif-based clustering. The study did not establish which tissue TCRs were alloreactive or antigen-specific, and some clones may have been host cells that persisted. In both patients and mice, only a limited portion of the TCR repertoire detected in tissues was captured by blood and spleen T cells.

The germline ends are 7 bases apart after V is trimmed by 2 bases and J by 0 bases. The CDR3 starts with the cysteine, ends with the phenylalanine, and has 14 residues. Only the CDR3 bases that were read are kept: 39 of them, in frame from base 1. The germline V gene (reference sequence) yields FNHDT for CDR1 and SITEND for CDR2. Sequencing was done on a sample of gut tissue. Recombination connected TRBV19 to TRBJ2-4, with no confidently assigned D gene. The origin of this receptor is a female BALB/c mouse given C57BL/6 T cells with graft-versus-host disease after an allogeneic hematopoietic cell transplant. The CDR3 reads as follows: CASSIRVSQNTLYF. Incomplete CDR3 DNA: TGTGCCAGCAGTATCCGGGTTAGTCAAAACACCTTGTAC.